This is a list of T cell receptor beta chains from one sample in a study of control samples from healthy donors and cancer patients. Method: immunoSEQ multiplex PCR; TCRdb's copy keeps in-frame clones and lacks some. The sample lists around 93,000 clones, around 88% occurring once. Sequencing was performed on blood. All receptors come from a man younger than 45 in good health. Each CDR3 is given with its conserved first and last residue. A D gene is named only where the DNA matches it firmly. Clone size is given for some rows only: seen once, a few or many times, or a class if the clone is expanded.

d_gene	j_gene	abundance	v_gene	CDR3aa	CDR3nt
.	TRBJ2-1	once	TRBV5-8	CASSLVLQGSYNEQFF	TGTGCCAGCAGCTTAGTCCTCCAGGGTTCCTACAATGAGCAGTTCTTC
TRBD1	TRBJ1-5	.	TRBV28	CASSRYRGGSNQPQHF	TGTGCCAGCAGCCGCTACAGGGGTGGTAGCAATCAGCCCCAGCATTTT
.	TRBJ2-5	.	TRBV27	CASGLVRLGETQYF	TGTGCCAGCGGGCTAGTTCGGTTAGGAGAGACCCAGTACTTC
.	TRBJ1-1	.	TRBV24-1	CATSDLQGTEAFF	TGTGCCACCAGTGATTTACAGGGCACTGAAGCTTTCTTT
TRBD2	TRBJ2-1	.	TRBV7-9	CASSHLAGLRSSYNEQFF	TGTGCCAGCAGCCATCTAGCGGGACTACGGAGCTCCTACAATGAGCAGTTCTTC
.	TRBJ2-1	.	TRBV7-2	CASSKDRNSYNEQFF	TGTGCCAGCAGCAAAGACAGGAATTCCTACAATGAGCAGTTCTTC
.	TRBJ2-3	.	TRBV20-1	CSASSYDGSLGTDTQYF	TGCAGTGCTAGTTCTTACGACGGGAGTTTAGGTACAGATACGCAGTATTTT
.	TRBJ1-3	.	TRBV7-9	CASSLDSSGNTIYF	TGTGCCAGCAGCTTAGACAGCTCTGGAAACACCATATATTTT
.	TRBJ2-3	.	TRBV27	CASSLSWGTDTQYF	TGTGCCAGCAGTTTATCTTGGGGCACAGATACGCAGTATTTT
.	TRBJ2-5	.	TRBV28	CASSWTDKETQYF	TGTGCCAGCAGTTGGACAGATAAAGAGACCCAGTACTTC
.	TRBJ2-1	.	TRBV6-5	CASTQLGEQFF	TGTGCCAGCACCCAGTTGGGTGAGCAGTTCTTC
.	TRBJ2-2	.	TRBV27	CASSFRGVTNTGELFF	TGTGCCAGCAGTTTTCGCGGTGTAACGAACACCGGGGAGCTGTTTTTT
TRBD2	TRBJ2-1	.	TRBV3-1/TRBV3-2	CASSQYGAGGRNEQFF	TGTGCCAGCAGCCAATACGGGGCGGGGGGGCGCAATGAGCAGTTCTTC
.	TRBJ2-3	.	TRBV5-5	CASSRALTDTQYF	TGTGCCAGCAGCAGGGCACTAACAGATACGCAGTATTTT
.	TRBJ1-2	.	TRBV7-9	CASSLATNGYTF	TGTGCCAGCAGCTTAGCGACAAATGGCTACACCTTC
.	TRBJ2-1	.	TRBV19	CASSIDQWGGFHNEQFF	TGTGCCAGTAGTATAGATCAGTGGGGTGGATTTCACAATGAGCAGTTCTTC
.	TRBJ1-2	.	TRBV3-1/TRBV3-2	CASSLTGSYGYTF	TGTGCCAGCAGCCTTACAGGAAGCTATGGCTACACCTTC
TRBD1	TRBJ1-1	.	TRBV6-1	CASSEERGGQMNTEAFF	TGTGCCAGCAGTGAAGAAAGAGGGGGACAGATGAACACTGAAGCTTTCTTT
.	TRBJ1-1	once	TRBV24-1	CATSDLNTNTEAFF	TGTGCCACCAGTGATTTGAACACAAACACTGAAGCTTTCTTT
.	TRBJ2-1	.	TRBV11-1	CASSISVSGGYNEQFF	TGTGCCAGCAGCATCAGCGTTAGTGGCGGATACAATGAGCAGTTCTTC
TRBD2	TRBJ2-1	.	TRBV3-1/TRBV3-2	CASSPDWGLAYNEQFF	TGTGCCAGCAGCCCCGACTGGGGACTAGCCTACAATGAGCAGTTCTTC
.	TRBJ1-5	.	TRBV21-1	CASSKVCGCRGPLQPQHF	TGTGCCAGCAGCAAAGTCTGCGGGTGTCGGGGACCACTTCAGCCCCAGCATTTT
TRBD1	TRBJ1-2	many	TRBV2	CASSDTGGVGYGYTF	TGTGCCAGCAGTGACACAGGGGGCGTCGGATATGGCTACACCTTC
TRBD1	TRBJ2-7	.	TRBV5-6	CASSLIRQGSYEQYF	TGTGCCAGCAGCCTTATTAGACAGGGGTCCTACGAGCAGTACTTC
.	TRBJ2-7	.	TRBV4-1	CASSQDSWVEGLYEQYF	TGCGCCAGCAGCCAAGATTCTTGGGTTGAAGGGCTATACGAGCAGTACTTC
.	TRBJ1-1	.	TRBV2	CASDFSEEYTEAFF	TGTGCCAGCGATTTTTCAGAAGAGTACACTGAAGCTTTCTTT
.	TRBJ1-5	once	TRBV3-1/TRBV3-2	CASSQDSNQPQHF	TGTGCCAGCAGCCAGGACAGCAATCAGCCCCAGCATTTT
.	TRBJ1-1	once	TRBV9	CASSLDGNTEAFF	TGTGCCAGCAGCCTCGACGGGAACACTGAAGCTTTCTTT
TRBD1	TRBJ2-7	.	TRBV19	CASRATGGGLYEQYF	TGTGCCAGTAGGGCTACAGGGGGCGGCCTCTACGAGCAGTACTTC
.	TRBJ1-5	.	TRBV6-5	CASSPTDSNQPQHF	TGTGCCAGCAGTCCGACGGATAGCAATCAGCCCCAGCATTTT
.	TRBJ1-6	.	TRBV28	CASSLFGGVRRDSPLHF	TGTGCCAGCAGTTTGTTCGGGGGGGTCCGCCGGGATTCACCCCTCCACTTT
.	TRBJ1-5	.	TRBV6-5	CASSFGNSNQPQHF	TGTGCCAGCAGTTTTGGCAATAGCAATCAGCCCCAGCATTTT
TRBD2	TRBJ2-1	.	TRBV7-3	CASSLGLAEFDEQFF	TGTGCCAGCAGCCTCGGACTAGCGGAGTTCGATGAGCAGTTCTTC
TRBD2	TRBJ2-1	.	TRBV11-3	CASSSDPVGTSGRVWNEQFF	TGTGCCAGCAGCTCCGACCCCGTCGGGACTAGCGGGAGAGTTTGGAATGAGCAGTTCTTC
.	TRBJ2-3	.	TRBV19	CASRDGGTTDTQYF	TGTGCCAGTAGGGACGGCGGAACCACAGATACGCAGTATTTT
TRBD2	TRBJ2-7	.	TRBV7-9	CASSLAVAGSYEQYF	TGTGCCAGCAGCTTAGCGGTAGCGGGGTCCTACGAGCAGTACTTC
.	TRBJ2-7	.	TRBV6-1	CASSEGSYYEQYF	TGTGCCAGCAGTGAAGGAAGCTACTACGAGCAGTACTTC
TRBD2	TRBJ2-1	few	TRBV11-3	CASSLDAFGRAGNEQFF	TGTGCCAGCAGCTTAGATGCTTTCGGGAGGGCCGGGAATGAGCAGTTCTTC
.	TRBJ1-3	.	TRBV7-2	CASSTDSSGNTIYF	TGTGCCAGCAGCACCGACAGCTCTGGAAACACCATATATTTT
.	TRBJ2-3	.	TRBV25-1	CASSLTPRGTDTQYF	TGTGCCAGCAGTTTAACTCCGCGTGGCACAGATACGCAGTATTTT
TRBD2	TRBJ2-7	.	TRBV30	CAWSVGGRAYEQYF	TGTGCCTGGAGTGTAGGCGGGAGGGCCTACGAGCAGTACTTC
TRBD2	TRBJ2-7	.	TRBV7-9	CASSPASGRFPHEQYF	TGTGCCAGCAGCCCAGCTAGCGGGAGGTTTCCCCACGAGCAGTACTTC
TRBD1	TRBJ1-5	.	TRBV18	CASSPPTGTGGHQPQHF	TGTGCCAGCTCACCACCGACCGGGACAGGGGGCCATCAGCCCCAGCATTTT
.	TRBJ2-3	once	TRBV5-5	CASSLDLAGAWDTQYF	TGTGCCAGCAGCTTGGATCTGGCGGGGGCATGGGATACGCAGTATTTT
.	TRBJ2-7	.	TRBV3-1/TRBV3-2	CASSLSGVPYEQYF	TGTGCCAGCAGCCTTTCAGGGGTTCCCTACGAGCAGTACTTC
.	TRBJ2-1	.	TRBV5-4	CASSPWTAGRAEQFF	TGTGCCAGCAGCCCCTGGACTGCCGGTAGGGCTGAGCAGTTCTTC
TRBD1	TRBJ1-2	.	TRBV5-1	CASSLEAGGGYTF	TGCGCCAGCAGCTTGGAGGCAGGGGGAGGCTACACCTTC